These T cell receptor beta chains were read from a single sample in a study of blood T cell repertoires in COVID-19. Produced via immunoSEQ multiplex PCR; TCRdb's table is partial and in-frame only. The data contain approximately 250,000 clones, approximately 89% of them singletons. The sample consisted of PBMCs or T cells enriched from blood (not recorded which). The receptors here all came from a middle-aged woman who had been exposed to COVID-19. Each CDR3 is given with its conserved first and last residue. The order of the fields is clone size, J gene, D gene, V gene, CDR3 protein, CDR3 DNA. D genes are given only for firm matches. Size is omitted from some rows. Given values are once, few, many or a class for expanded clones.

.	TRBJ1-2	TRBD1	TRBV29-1	CSGGTGDGYTF	TGCAGCGGCGGGACAGGGGATGGCTACACCTTC
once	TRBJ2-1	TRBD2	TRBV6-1	CASSERRTSGEQFF	TGTGCCAGCAGTGAAAGGCGGACTAGCGGTGAGCAGTTCTTC
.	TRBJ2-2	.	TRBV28	CASSFVTQSGELFF	TGTGCCAGCAGCTTCGTGACTCAGAGCGGGGAGCTGTTTTTT
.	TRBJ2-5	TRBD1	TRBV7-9	CASSLRAARGETQYF	TGTGCCAGCAGCTTAAGGGCGGCCAGGGGGGAGACCCAGTACTTC
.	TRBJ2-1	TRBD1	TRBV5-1	CASSRQGTSYNEQFF	TGTGCCAGCAGCCGACAGGGGACCTCATACAATGAGCAGTTCTTC
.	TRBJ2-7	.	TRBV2	CASSARGLEQYF	TGTGCCAGCAGTGCTAGGGGCCTCGAGCAGTACTTC
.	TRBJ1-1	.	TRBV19	CASRPPQGPNTEAFF	TGTGCCAGTAGGCCCCCCCAGGGGCCGAACACTGAAGCTTTCTTT
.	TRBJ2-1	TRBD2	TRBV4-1	CASSVGGYYNEQFF	TGCGCCAGCAGCGTGGGGGGGTACTACAATGAGCAGTTCTTC
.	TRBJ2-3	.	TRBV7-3	CASSPTGISTDTQYF	TGTGCCAGCAGCCCAACAGGTATAAGCACAGATACGCAGTATTTT
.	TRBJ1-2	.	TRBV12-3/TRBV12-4	CASTGFGYGYTF	TGTGCCAGCACAGGCTTCGGCTATGGCTACACCTTC
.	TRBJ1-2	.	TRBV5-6	CASRGRAAGYTF	TGTGCCAGCAGAGGGAGGGCGGCAGGCTACACCTTC
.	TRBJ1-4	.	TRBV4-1	CASSQSTITTNEKLFF	TGCGCCAGCAGCCAATCGACTATTACTACTAATGAAAAACTGTTTTTT
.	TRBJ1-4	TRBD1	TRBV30	CAWGGTGSEKLFF	TGTGCCTGGGGGGGGACAGGCTCCGAAAAACTGTTTTTT
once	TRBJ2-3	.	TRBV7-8	CASSPRGRMSTDTQYF	TGTGCCAGCAGCCCACGTGGGAGGATGAGCACAGATACGCAGTATTTT
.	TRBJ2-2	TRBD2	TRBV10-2	CASSLASGAYTGELFF	TGCGCCAGCAGTTTGGCTAGCGGAGCCTACACCGGGGAGCTGTTTTTT
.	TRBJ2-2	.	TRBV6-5	CASSDRTLYTGELFF	TGTGCCAGCAGCGACAGGACCCTATACACCGGGGAGCTGTTTTTT
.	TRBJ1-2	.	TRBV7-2	CASSPDLLYGYTF	TGTGCCAGCAGCCCCGACTTGCTATATGGCTACACCTTC
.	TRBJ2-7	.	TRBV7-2	CASSLDRTHYEQYF	TGTGCCAGCAGCTTAGATAGGACACACTACGAGCAGTACTTC
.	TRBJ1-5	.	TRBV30	CAWSTGGPQHF	TGTGCCTGGAGTACTGGCGGGCCCCAGCATTTT
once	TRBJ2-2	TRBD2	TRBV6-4	CASKRGANTGELFF	TGTGCCAGCAAGCGGGGGGCGAACACCGGGGAGCTGTTTTTT
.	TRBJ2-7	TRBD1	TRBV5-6	CASSLGQGIYEQYF	TGTGCCAGCAGCTTGGGACAGGGAATCTACGAGCAGTACTTC
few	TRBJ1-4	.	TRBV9	CASSARGSRSEKLFF	TGTGCCAGCAGCGCCAGGGGATCTAGGAGCGAAAAACTGTTTTTT
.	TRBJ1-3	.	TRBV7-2	CASSSDSRNTIYF	TGTGCCAGCAGCTCGGACAGTAGAAACACCATATATTTT
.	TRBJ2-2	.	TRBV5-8	CASSSTGLTFTGELFF	TGTGCCAGCAGTTCGACGGGTCTCACCTTTACCGGGGAGCTGTTTTTT
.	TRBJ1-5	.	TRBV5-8	CASSLRVRQPQHF	TGTGCCAGCAGCCTCAGGGTTCGTCAGCCCCAGCATTTT
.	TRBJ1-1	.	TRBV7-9	CASSLSREAFF	TGTGCCAGCAGCTTATCCCGGGAAGCTTTCTTT
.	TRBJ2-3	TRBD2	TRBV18	CASSPTSGSSTDTQYF	TGTGCCAGCTCACCGACTAGCGGGAGTTCGACAGATACGCAGTATTTT
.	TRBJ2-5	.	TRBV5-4	CASSSIQARGETQYF	TGTGCCAGCAGCTCGATACAGGCGAGGGGGGAGACCCAGTACTTC
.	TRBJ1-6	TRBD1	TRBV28	CASRGGTVYNSPLHF	TGTGCCAGCAGGGGTGGGACAGTCTATAATTCACCCCTCCACTTT
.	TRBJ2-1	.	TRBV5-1	CASSMTAHPYNEQFF	TGTGCCAGCAGTATGACAGCGCATCCCTACAATGAGCAGTTCTTC
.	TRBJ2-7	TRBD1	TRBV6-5	CASSYSGDRLIHEQYF	TGTGCCAGCAGTTACTCGGGGGACAGGCTTATCCACGAGCAGTACTTC
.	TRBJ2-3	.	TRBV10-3	CAISERGKSTDTQYF	TGTGCCATCAGTGAGCGGGGGAAGAGCACAGATACGCAGTATTTT
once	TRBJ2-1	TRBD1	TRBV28	CASRDSNEQFF	TGTGCCAGCCGGGACAGCAATGAGCAGTTCTTC
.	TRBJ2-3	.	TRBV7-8	CASSPHRDTDTQYF	TGTGCCAGCAGCCCCCACCGGGATACAGATACGCAGTATTTT
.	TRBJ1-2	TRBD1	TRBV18	CASSWSRGNGYTF	TGTGCCAGCTCATGGTCCAGGGGGAATGGCTACACCTTC
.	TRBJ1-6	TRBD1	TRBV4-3	CASSHSTGTSYNSPLHF	TGCGCCAGCAGCCACTCGACAGGGACCTCCTATAATTCACCCCTCCACTTT
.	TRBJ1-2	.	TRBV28	CASRKQGSGYTF	TGTGCCAGCAGGAAACAGGGTTCCGGCTACACCTTC
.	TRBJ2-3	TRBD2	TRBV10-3	CAISESRGAVPGLAVTDTQYF	TGTGCCATCAGTGAGTCGCGGGGCGCTGTCCCTGGACTAGCGGTCACAGATACGCAGTATTTT
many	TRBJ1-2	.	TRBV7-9	CASSLATNRVGYGYTF	TGTGCCAGCAGCTTAGCCACTAACAGGGTAGGCTATGGCTACACCTTC
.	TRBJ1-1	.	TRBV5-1	CASSFIREAEAFF	TGTGCCAGCAGCTTCATCAGGGAGGCTGAAGCTTTCTTT
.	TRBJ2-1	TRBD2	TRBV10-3	CAISPRTSGSLYNEQFF	TGTGCCATCAGCCCCAGGACTAGCGGGAGTTTGTACAATGAGCAGTTCTTC
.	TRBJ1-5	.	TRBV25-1	CASGEQGYQPQHF	TGTGCCAGCGGGGAACAGGGTTATCAGCCCCAGCATTTT
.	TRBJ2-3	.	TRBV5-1	CASSLETYTDTQYF	TGCGCCAGCAGCTTGGAGACTTACACAGATACGCAGTATTTT
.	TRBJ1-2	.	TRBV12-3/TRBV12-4	CASTNNYGYTF	TGTGCCAGCACCAATAACTATGGCTACACCTTC
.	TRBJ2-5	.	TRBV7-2	CASSWVEGGVEETQYF	TGTGCCAGCAGCTGGGTGGAGGGCGGGGTAGAAGAGACCCAGTACTTC
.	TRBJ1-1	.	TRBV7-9	CASSLVLTEAFF	TGTGCCAGCAGCTTAGTACTCACTGAAGCTTTCTTT